This T cell receptor beta chain is from a study of human T cells and chemical hapten exposure. Study at large: Affected patients, primarily female, had alopecia areata, totalis or universalis.

The length of the CDR3 is 12 residues. The V segment lost 6 bases and the J segment 2 bases; nucleotides outside the gene matches: 1. Germline V CDR1 and CDR2: SQVTM, ANQGSEA. Sample time point: patch test 3, about 24 weeks after DPC sensitization. Treatment in this sample: therapeutic diphenylcyclopropenone sensitization with weekly scalp DPC. Extraction yielded total RNA from whole blood (unfractionated). Original analysis: From 23,224 to 690,600 TCRs were found per sample, with a median of approximately 100,000. TCRdb reprocessed the RACE reads via MiXCR and lists one record per CDR3 protein. These V and J calls rely on TCRdb rather than the paper's analysis. This sample has more than 35,000 distinct CDR3 sequences, with roughly an eighth found just once.

Sequenced material: whole blood, taken in connection with sensitization to the hapten diphenylcyclopropenone (DPC). V and J are TRBV29-1 and TRBJ2-5, with 9 bases aligning to TRBD1. The TCR comes from a middle-aged woman with alopecia areata. Some clones in this sample may be carry-over from other donors' samples. The CDR3: CSVDRGQETQYF. The DNA of the CDR3 is TGCAGCGTCGACAGGGGGCAAGAGACCCAGTACTTC.